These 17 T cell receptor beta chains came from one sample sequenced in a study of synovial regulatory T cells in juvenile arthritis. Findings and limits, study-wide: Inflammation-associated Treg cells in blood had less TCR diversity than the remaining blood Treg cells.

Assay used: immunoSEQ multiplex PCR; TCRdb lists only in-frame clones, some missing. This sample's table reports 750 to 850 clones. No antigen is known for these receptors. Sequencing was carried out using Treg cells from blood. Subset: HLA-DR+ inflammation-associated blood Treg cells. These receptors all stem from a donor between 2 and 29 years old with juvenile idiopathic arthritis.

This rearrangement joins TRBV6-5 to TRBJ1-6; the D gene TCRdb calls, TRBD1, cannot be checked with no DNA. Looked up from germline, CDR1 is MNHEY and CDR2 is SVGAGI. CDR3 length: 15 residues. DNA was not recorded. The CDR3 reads CASSVSHRGYSPLHF.

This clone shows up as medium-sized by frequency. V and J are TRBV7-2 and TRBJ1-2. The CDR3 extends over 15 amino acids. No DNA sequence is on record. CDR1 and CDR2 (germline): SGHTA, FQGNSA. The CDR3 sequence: CASSQGGTGGYGYTF.

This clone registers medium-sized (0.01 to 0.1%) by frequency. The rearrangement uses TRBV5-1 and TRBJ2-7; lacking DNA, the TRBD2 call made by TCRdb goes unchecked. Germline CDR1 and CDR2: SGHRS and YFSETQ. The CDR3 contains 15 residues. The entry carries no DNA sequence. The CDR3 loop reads CASRGLAGGRYEQYF.

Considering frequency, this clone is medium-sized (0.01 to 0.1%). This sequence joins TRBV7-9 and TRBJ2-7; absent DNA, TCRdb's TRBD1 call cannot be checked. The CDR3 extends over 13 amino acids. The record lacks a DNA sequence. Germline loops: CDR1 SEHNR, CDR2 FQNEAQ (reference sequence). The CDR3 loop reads CASSQQGAYEQYF. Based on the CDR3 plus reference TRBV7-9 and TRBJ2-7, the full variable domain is DTGVSQNPRHKITKRGQNVTFRCDPISEHNRLYWYRQTLGQGPEFLTYFQNEAQLEKSRLLSDRFSAERPKGSFSTLEIQRTEQGDSAMYLCASSQQGAYEQYFGPGTRLTVT.

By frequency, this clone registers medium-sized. CDR3 in amino acids: CASSPQGQRGYTF. This chain joins TRBV6-5 and TRBJ1-2; TCRdb lists TRBD1, though no DNA is available to test this call. Germline CDR1 and CDR2: MNHEY and SVGAGI. There are 13 residues in the CDR3. No DNA has been recorded.

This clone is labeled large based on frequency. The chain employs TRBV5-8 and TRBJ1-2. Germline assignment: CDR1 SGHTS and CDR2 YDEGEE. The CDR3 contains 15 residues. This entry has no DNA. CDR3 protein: CASSLGGDLRYGYTF. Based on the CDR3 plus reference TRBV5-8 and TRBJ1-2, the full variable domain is EAGVTQSPTHLIKTRGQQATLRCSPISGHTSVYWYQQALGLGLQFLLWYDEGEERNRGNFPPRFSGRQFPNYSSELNVNALELEDSALYLCASSLGGDLRYGYTFGSGTRLTVV.

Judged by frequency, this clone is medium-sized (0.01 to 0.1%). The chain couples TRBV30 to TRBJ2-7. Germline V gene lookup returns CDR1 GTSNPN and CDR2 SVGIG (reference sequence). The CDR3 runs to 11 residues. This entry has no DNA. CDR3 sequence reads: CAWDHGGEQYF.

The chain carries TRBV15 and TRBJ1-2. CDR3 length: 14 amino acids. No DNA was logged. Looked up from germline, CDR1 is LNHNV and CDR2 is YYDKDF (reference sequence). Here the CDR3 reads CATSREGTNYGYTF.

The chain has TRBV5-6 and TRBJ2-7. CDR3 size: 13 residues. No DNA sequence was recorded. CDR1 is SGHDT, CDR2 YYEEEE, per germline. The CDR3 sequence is CASSGTRAYEQYF.

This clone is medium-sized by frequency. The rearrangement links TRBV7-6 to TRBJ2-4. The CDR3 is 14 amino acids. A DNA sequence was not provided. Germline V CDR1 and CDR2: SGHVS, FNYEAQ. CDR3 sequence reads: CASSPSVGSFIQYF.

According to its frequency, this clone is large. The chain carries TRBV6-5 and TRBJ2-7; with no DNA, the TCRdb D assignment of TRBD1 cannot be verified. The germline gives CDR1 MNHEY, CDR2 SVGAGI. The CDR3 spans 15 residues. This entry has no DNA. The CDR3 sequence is CASSWGSRGSYEQYF.

The CDR3 loop is CASSRYRDHSSYEQYF. The rearrangement links TRBV28 to TRBJ2-7. Germline V gives CDR1 MDHEN, CDR2 SYDVKM. This CDR3 has 16 amino acids. This entry has no DNA.

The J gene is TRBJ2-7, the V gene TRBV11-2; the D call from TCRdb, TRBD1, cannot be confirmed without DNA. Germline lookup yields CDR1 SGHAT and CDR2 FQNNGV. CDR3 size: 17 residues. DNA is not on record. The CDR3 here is CASSQAVSTGAAYEQYF.

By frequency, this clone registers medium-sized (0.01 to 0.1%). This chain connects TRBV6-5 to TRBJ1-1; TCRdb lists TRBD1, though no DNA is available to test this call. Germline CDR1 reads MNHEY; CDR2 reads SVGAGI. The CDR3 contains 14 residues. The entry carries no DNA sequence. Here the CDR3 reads CASSYAEGGTEAFF.

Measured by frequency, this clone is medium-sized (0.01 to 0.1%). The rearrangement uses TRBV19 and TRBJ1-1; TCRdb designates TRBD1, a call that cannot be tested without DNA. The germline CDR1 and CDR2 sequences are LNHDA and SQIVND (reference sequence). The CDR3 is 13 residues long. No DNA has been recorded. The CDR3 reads CASSGTSNTEAFF.

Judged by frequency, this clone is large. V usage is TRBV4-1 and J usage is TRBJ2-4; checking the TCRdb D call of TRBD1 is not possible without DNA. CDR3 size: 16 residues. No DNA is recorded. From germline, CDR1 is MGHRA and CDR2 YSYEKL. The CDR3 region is CASSGAGFLAKNIQYF.

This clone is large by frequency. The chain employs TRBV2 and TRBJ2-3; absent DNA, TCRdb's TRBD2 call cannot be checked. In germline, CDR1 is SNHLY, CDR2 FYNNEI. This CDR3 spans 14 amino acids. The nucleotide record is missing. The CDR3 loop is CASSEALRGDTQYF.